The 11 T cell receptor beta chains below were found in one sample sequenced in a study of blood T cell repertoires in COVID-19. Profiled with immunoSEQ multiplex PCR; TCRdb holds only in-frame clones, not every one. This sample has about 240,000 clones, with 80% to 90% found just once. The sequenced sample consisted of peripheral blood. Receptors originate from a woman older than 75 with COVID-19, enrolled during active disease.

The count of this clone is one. This chain's CDR3 is CASSLILQLNSPLHF. The CDR3 nucleotides read TGTGCCAGCAGCTTAATCCTACAGCTGAATTCACCCCTCCACTTT. The chain employs TRBV7-8 and TRBJ1-6; D unclear. This CDR3 spans 15 amino acids. Germline V gives CDR1 SGHVS, CDR2 FQNEAQ. Trimming took off 2 bases at V and 7 bases at J, with 12 bases between the two ends.

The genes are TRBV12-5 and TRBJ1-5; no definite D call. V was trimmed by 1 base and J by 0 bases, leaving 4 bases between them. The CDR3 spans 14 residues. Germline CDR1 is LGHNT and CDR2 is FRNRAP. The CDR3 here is CASGLGYSNQPQHF. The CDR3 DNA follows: TGTGCTAGTGGTTTGGGCTATAGCAATCAGCCCCAGCATTTT.

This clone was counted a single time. DNA for the CDR3: TGTGCCAGCAGTTCCGGGACAGCCCGACACTATGGCTACACCTTC. Its protein is CASSSGTARHYGYTF. The chain recombines TRBV6-5 with TRBJ1-2; 7 bases line up with TRBD1. After removal of 4 bases from V and 3 bases from J, the junction contained 8 bases not matched to a gene. CDR1 is MNHEY, CDR2 SVGAGI, per germline. The CDR3 runs to 15 residues.

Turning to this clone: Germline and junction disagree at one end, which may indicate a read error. The chain's CDR3 is CASGSGTGVHF. The CDR3 coding sequence is TGTGCCAGCGGGTCAGGGACAGGCGTCCACTTC. The rearrangement links TRBV12-3 or TRBV12-4 to TRBJ2-7; 8 bases are shared with TRBD1. CDR3 length: 11 amino acids.

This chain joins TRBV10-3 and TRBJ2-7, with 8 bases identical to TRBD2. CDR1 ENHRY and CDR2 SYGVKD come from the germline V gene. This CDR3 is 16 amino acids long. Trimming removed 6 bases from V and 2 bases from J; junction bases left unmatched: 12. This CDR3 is CAIRERGGRSPYEQYF. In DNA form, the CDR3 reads TGTGCCATCAGGGAACGGGGCGGGAGGTCCCCCTACGAGCAGTACTTC.

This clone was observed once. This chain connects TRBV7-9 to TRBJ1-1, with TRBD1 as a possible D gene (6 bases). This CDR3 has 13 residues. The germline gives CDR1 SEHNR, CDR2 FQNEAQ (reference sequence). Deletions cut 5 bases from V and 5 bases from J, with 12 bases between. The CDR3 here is CASSRWTETEAFF. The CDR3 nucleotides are TGTGCCAGCAGCAGGTGGACAGAGACTGAAGCTTTCTTT.

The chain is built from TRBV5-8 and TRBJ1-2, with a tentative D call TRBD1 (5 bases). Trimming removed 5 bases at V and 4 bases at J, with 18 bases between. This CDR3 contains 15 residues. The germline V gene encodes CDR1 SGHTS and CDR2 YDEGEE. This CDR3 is CASRLTGDGSYGYTF. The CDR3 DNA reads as TGTGCCAGCAGGTTGACGGGGGATGGGAGCTATGGCTACACCTTC.

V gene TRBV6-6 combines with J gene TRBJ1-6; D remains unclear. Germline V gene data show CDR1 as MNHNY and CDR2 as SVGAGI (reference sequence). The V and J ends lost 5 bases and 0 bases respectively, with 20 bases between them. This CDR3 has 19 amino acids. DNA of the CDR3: TGTGCCAGCAGTCTTAACCCCGGGATGGGTAGCTCCTATAATTCACCCCTCCACTTT. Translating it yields CASSLNPGMGSSYNSPLHF.

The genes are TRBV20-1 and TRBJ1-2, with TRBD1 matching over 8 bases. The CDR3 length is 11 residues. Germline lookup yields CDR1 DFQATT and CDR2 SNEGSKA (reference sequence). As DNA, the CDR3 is TGCAGCCGACAGGGGTCCTATGGCTACACCTTC. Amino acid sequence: CSRQGSYGYTF.

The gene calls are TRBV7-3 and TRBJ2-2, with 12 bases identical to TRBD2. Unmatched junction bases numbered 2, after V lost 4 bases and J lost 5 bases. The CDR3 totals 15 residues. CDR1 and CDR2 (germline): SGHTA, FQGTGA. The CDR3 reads CASSSGTSGTGELFF. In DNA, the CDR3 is TGTGCCAGCAGCTCCGGGACTAGCGGGACCGGGGAGCTGTTTTTT.

CDR3 protein: CASSETGTRTEAFF. The CDR3 DNA follows: TGTGCCAGCAGTGAGACAGGGACGCGGACTGAAGCTTTCTTT. The chain combines TRBV6-6 with TRBJ1-1; 7 bases are a match to TRBD1. CDR3 length: 14 amino acids. Trimming cost V 5 bases and J 5 bases; bases outside gene matches: 8. Germline CDR1 is MNHNY and CDR2 is SVGAGI (reference sequence).